One and the same sample provided the 2 T cell receptor beta chains below, sequenced in a study of cytomegalovirus exposure and HLA in healthy donors. This table comes from immunoSEQ multiplex PCR, and its TCRdb copy is limited to in-frame clones, with some not included. The profile shows a few hundred thousand clones, 75% to 90% of them singletons. Material for sequencing was PBMCs. The receptors shown here come from a woman aged 25-40 years in good health and CMV-seropositive.

This clone was observed a few times. The V gene is TRBV5-1, the J gene TRBJ2-7; 9 nucleotides line up with TRBD1. Germline values: CDR1 SGHRS, CDR2 YFSETQ. J was trimmed by 5 bases and V by 0 bases; bases with no gene match: 3. The CDR3 contains 14 residues. CDR3 coding DNA: TGCGCCAGCAGCTTGGGGGACAGGGCCAACGAGCAGTACTTC. Its translation is CASSLGDRANEQYF.

The V and J genes are TRBV7-9 and TRBJ2-7, with D perhaps TRBD2 (5 bases). V was clipped by 4 bases and J by 6 bases, with 16 bases between them. Germline CDR1 is SEHNR and CDR2 is FQNEAQ (reference sequence). There are 14 residues in the CDR3. The DNA for the CDR3 is TGTGCCAGCAGCTCTCGGACTGCTATCGTCGAGCAGTACTTC. This gives the protein CASSSRTAIVEQYF. The whole variable domain, filled in from reference TRBV7-9 and TRBJ2-7, reads DTGVSQNPRHKITKRGQNVTFRCDPISEHNRLYWYRQTLGQGPEFLTYFQNEAQLEKSRLLSDRFSAERPKGSFSTLEIQRTEQGDSAMYLCASSSRTAIVEQYFGPGTRLTVT.